The 22 T cell receptor beta chains listed next were all sequenced from one sample in a study of response to subunit inactivated influenza vaccine. TCRdb reanalysed the RT-PCR reads using MiXCR and keeps one entry per CDR3 protein. The table includes hundreds of thousands of distinct CDR3 sequences, about 11% detected once. This same sample was also part of a study on T cells expressing NK-cell markers. Per that paper: UMIs were included in TCR beta cDNA generated by 5'RACE template switching.

Here the sequenced sample was PBMCs from blood, taken on the day of vaccination. These receptors originate from a middle-aged man who received an inactivated influenza vaccine.

V is TRBV10-2 and J is TRBJ2-5; TRBD2 matches at 10 bases. The CDR3 contains 16 residues. CDR1 and CDR2 from the germline V gene are WSHSY and SAAADI. The V gene end was trimmed by 3 bases and the J gene end by 4 bases; junction bases not matched to a gene: 8. The CDR3 sequence is CASSDIQRGGLETQYF. The CDR3 DNA is TGCGCCAGCAGTGACATCCAGCGGGGGGGCTTAGAGACCCAGTACTTC.

This clonotype was counted a few times. The chain links TRBV11-2 to TRBJ2-3; 7 positions agree with TRBD2. The J segment lost 1 base and the V segment lost 2 bases, leaving 6 bases of the junction unmatched. CDR1 is SGHAT and CDR2 is FQNNGV in the germline V gene. CDR3 length equals 16 residues. The CDR3 protein is CASSLLPAGGTDTQYF. CDR3 nucleotide sequence: TGTGCCAGCAGCTTATTGCCCGCGGGGGGCACAGATACGCAGTATTTT. The full variable domain, with the rest looked up from reference TRBV11-2 and TRBJ2-3, is EAGVAQSPRYKIIEKRQSVAFWCNPISGHATLYWYQQILGQGPKLLIQFQNNGVVDDSQLPKDRFSAERLKGVDSTLKIQPAKLEDSAVYLCASSLLPAGGTDTQYFGPGTRLTVL.

V is TRBV20-1 and J is TRBJ2-5; 8 nucleotides match TRBD2. The germline CDR1 and CDR2 sequences are DFQATT and SNEGSKA (reference sequence). The V and J ends lost 6 bases and 4 bases, in that order; junction bases with no gene match: 13. The CDR3 sequence is 15 residues long. The CDR3 DNA follows: TGCAGTGCGGGACCAGCGGGAGTAAGGGGAGAGACCCAGTACTTC. It specifies CSAGPAGVRGETQYF.

This clonotype occurred a few times. The V and J genes are TRBV11-3 and TRBJ2-1; weak D call: TRBD2 (6 bases). V lost 2 bases, J lost 6 bases, and 11 bases lay in between. Germline values: CDR1 SGHNT, CDR2 YENEEA. The CDR3 extends over 14 amino acids. CDR3 region: CASSLSGPLNEQFF. CDR3 nucleotides: TGTGCCAGCAGCTTAAGCGGGCCTCTCAATGAGCAGTTCTTC.

This clonotype was recorded many times. The V gene is TRBV4-1, the J gene TRBJ1-5; possibly TRBD1 for D (5 bases). Germline-derived CDR1 and CDR2 are MGHRA and YSYEKL. This CDR3 is 14 amino acids long. V was pared by 0 bases and J by 6 bases, with 9 bases between. In DNA form, the CDR3 reads TGCGCCAGCAGCCAAGACAGGGTGGGTCAGCCCCAGCATTTT. It codes for CASSQDRVGQPQHF.

This chain joins TRBV7-9 and TRBJ1-4, with TRBD1 matching 7 bases. The CDR3 totals 14 residues. Looked up from germline, CDR1 is SEHNR and CDR2 is FQNEAQ (reference sequence). Unmatched junction bases numbered 6, after V lost 4 bases and J lost 7 bases. DNA for the CDR3: TGTGCCAGCAGCTCCGACAGGGAGGGTGAAAAACTGTTTTTT. This translates into CASSSDREGEKLFF.

J is TRBJ2-7 and V is TRBV18, with a tentative D call TRBD1 (6 bases). V was pared by 3 bases and J by 0 bases, with 12 bases between. Germline lookup yields CDR1 KGHSH and CDR2 LQKENI. The CDR3 consists of 15 residues. CDR3 region: CASSPQGHLSYEQYF. The CDR3 DNA reads TGTGCCAGCTCACCCCAGGGACACCTCTCCTACGAGCAGTACTTC.

The chain has TRBV28 and TRBJ1-2, with D possibly being TRBD1 (6 bases). Trimming took 5 bases from V and 7 from J, leaving 17 bases between them. CDR1 is MDHEN, CDR2 SYDVKM, per germline. The CDR3 sequence is 14 residues long. CDR3 bases: TGTGCCAGCAGTCCAGGGGATCGGCGGGCTGGCTACACCTTC. Its translation: CASSPGDRRAGYTF.

The chain joins TRBV11-2 to TRBJ1-5; D may be TRBD1 (5 bases). From germline, CDR1 is SGHAT and CDR2 FQNNGV. The CDR3 extends over 15 amino acids. The V gene lost 5 bases and the J gene lost 4 bases, with 15 bases spanning the gap. The CDR3 spells CASSPRPGPNQPQHF. The CDR3, as DNA: TGTGCCAGCAGCCCACGACCGGGACCAAATCAGCCCCAGCATTTT.

The sample holds a few counts of this clonotype. This rearrangement joins TRBV5-1 to TRBJ2-2; unclear D gene. Germline values: CDR1 SGHRS, CDR2 YFSETQ. The CDR3 is made up of 14 amino acids. Trimming left V 3 bases short and J 4 bases short, with 10 bases between. This CDR3 is CASSSKTFTGELFF. In nucleotides, the CDR3 is TGCGCCAGCAGCTCGAAGACTTTCACCGGGGAGCTGTTTTTT.

This clonotype turned up a few times. The chain is built from TRBV7-9 and TRBJ1-1; 7 nucleotides match TRBD1. Trimming at V came to 10 bases and at J to 6 bases, leaving 11 bases not matched to a gene. Germline V gene sequence: CDR1 SEHNR, CDR2 FQNEAQ (reference sequence). This CDR3 is built from 13 residues. Here the CDR3 reads CATQTGIIAEAFF. For the CDR3, the DNA is TGTGCCACCCAGACAGGGATAATAGCTGAAGCTTTCTTT.

Comments on this clonotype: A clone one base away is much larger, so this may be a read error. The CDR3 protein is CPSSEETTSQETQYF. The CDR3 coding sequence is TGTCCCAGCAGTGAAGAAACGACATCCCAAGAGACCCAGTACTTC. V usage is TRBV2 and J usage is TRBJ2-5; no clear D. The CDR3 spans 15 residues. Germline lookup yields CDR1 SNHLY and CDR2 FYNNEI.

This clonotype has more than one count but fewer than ten. The chain couples TRBV10-3 to TRBJ2-1; TRBD2 might be the D (6 bases). Looked up from germline, CDR1 is ENHRY and CDR2 is SYGVKD. This CDR3 is built from 11 residues. The germline V and J ends were trimmed by 7 bases and 6 bases, with 7 bases remaining between them. CDR3 in amino acids: CAINGGNEQFF. For the CDR3, the DNA is TGTGCCATCAACGGGGGCAATGAGCAGTTCTTC.

This clonotype was picked up a small number of times. This rearrangement joins TRBV14 to TRBJ2-4; D might be TRBD1 (5 bases). The CDR3 runs to 16 residues. Germline V lookup: CDR1 SGHDN, CDR2 FVKESK. Trimming took off 1 base at V and 1 base at J, with 11 bases between the two ends. CDR3 amino acids: CASSQGWAGAKNIQYF. The CDR3 DNA reads as TGTGCCAGCAGCCAAGGATGGGCAGGGGCCAAAAACATTCAGTACTTC.

The V gene is TRBV21-1, the J gene TRBJ2-7; TRBD2 reflects the table's D call only, with no check against the DNA. TRBV21-1 is flagged as a pseudogene. The CDR3 contains 18 residues. CDR3 sequence: CASSNLETSPKILYEQYF. CDR3 DNA sequence: TGTGCCAGCAGCAACCTGGAGACTAGTCCTAAGATCCTCTACGAGCAGTACTTC.

This clonotype was counted only a few times. This sequence joins TRBV6-1 and TRBJ2-2, with 8 positions matching TRBD2. The CDR3 is made up of 14 amino acids. The germline V gene has CDR1 MNHNS and CDR2 SASEGT. V was clipped by 8 bases and J by 3 bases; unmatched bases: 5. CDR3 in DNA: TGTGCCAGCCGGGAGGGGTCGGACACCGGGGAGCTGTTTTTT. Residues: CASREGSDTGELFF.

This chain links TRBV30 with TRBJ1-3, with TRBD1 matching over 7 bases. The V and J ends lost 0 bases and 9 bases, in that order; junction bases with no gene match: 14. CDR1 is GTSNPN and CDR2 is SVGIG in the germline V gene (reference sequence). This CDR3 is 16 amino acids long. CDR3 sequence: CAWSVRQGGASGTIYF. CDR3 nucleotide sequence: TGTGCCTGGAGTGTACGACAGGGAGGGGCTTCGGGCACCATATATTTT.

This clonotype was seen repeatedly, ten times or more. The V gene is TRBV29-1, the J gene TRBJ2-1, with D tentatively TRBD1 (5 bases). Trimming took off 1 base at V and 6 bases at J, with 13 bases between the two ends. The length of the CDR3 is 14 residues. Germline CDR1 SQVTM, CDR2 ANQGSEA. Written as DNA, the CDR3 is TGCAGCGTTGAAGTGGCAGGGATTTTCAATGAGCAGTTCTTC. This sequence encodes CSVEVAGIFNEQFF.

This chain uses TRBV12-3 or TRBV12-4 with TRBJ1-1, with 7 bases that match TRBD1. The trim removed 6 bases at V and 2 bases at J, leaving 6 bases unmatched. CDR3 size: 14 residues. CDR3 sequence: CASSIDRANTEAFF. The DNA of the CDR3 is TGTGCCAGCAGCATCGACAGGGCTAACACTGAAGCTTTCTTT.

This clonotype showed up just once. V is TRBV12-3 or TRBV12-4 and J is TRBJ2-3; no firm D call. The CDR3 is 12 amino acids. Trimming pared 7 bases from V and 6 bases from J, leaving 11 bases between. As DNA, the CDR3 is TGTGCCAGCACTTGGAAATGGGATACGCAGTATTTT. It is translated as CASTWKWDTQYF.

The genes are TRBV7-2 and TRBJ1-1; no clear D gene. This CDR3 comprises 15 residues. With 2 bases removed from V and 0 bases from J, the gap between germline ends came to 10 bases. Germline values: CDR1 SGHTA, CDR2 FQGNSA. CDR3 nucleotide sequence: TGTGCCAGCAGCTTAATTAGGGCCTTGAACACTGAAGCTTTCTTT. Amino acids: CASSLIRALNTEAFF. Variable domain in full (rest from reference TRBV7-2 and TRBJ1-1): GAGVSQSPSNKVTEKGKDVELRCDPISGHTALYWYRQSLGQGLEFLIYFQGNSAPDKSGLPSDRFSAERTGGSVSTLTIQRTQQEDSAVYLCASSLIRALNTEAFFGQGTRLTVV.

In this sample, this clonotype turned up a few times. The rearrangement links TRBV12-3 or TRBV12-4 to TRBJ2-2; a weak D match, TRBD1 (5 bases). This CDR3 is 14 amino acids long. V was clipped by 1 base and J by 4 bases, with 7 bases between them. The CDR3 reads CASSLEGATGELFF. DNA of the CDR3: TGTGCCAGCAGTTTAGAAGGGGCCACCGGGGAGCTGTTTTTT.